This is a list of T cell receptor beta chains from one sample in a study of cytomegalovirus exposure and HLA in healthy donors. Sequencing used immunoSEQ multiplex PCR; TCRdb keeps in-frame clones, though not all of them. The sample comprises more than 150,000 clones, roughly 84% of which are singletons, and about 0.37% rests with the top ten. The sequencing input was PBMCs. All receptors derive from a boy younger than 10 in good health and CMV-seronegative. The CDR3 runs from the conserved cysteine through the conserved F or W. Each record gives: V gene, D gene, clone size, J gene, CDR3 protein, CDR3 DNA. The D gene is left open where the match is weak. Clone size, where shown, is once, few, many, or a class for clones that have expanded.

TRBV5-6,.,few,TRBJ2-2,CASSLVTAGELFF,TGTGCCAGCAGCTTGGTAACTGCCGGGGAGCTGTTTTTT
TRBV30,TRBD1,.,TRBJ2-7,CAWSDRAQQYF,TGTGCCTGGAGCGACAGGGCCCAGCAGTACTTC
TRBV7-8,TRBD2,.,TRBJ2-5,CASSFRPGLAGGGETQYF,TGTGCCAGCAGCTTCCGTCCGGGACTAGCGGGAGGGGGGGAGACCCAGTACTTC
TRBV13,TRBD2,.,TRBJ2-5,CASSSHLAGAETQYF,TGTGCCAGCAGCTCCCACTTAGCGGGAGCGGAGACCCAGTACTTC
TRBV5-4,TRBD2,.,TRBJ2-7,CASRGSSGSSYEQYF,TGTGCCAGCAGAGGTTCTAGCGGGAGCAGTTACGAGCAGTACTTC
TRBV9,TRBD2,.,TRBJ2-1,CASRDGRAYDEQFF,TGTGCCAGCAGGGACGGGAGGGCCTATGATGAGCAGTTCTTC
TRBV5-6,.,.,TRBJ2-2,CASSLLGANTGELFF,TGTGCCAGCAGCTTACTAGGTGCGAACACCGGGGAGCTGTTTTTT
TRBV11-3,.,.,TRBJ2-1,CASSLAGSNEQFF,TGTGCCAGCAGCTTAGCCGGGTCGAATGAGCAGTTCTTC
TRBV28,.,.,TRBJ2-1,CASSRPLDNEQFF,TGTGCCAGCAGTCGCCCACTAGACAATGAGCAGTTCTTC
TRBV6-1,TRBD1,.,TRBJ2-3,CASSDPSGQGADTQYF,TGTGCCAGCAGTGATCCTTCGGGACAGGGAGCAGATACGCAGTATTTT
TRBV10-3,TRBD1,.,TRBJ2-5,CASSRTGKEGETQYF,TGTGCCTCTTCTCGGACAGGGAAGGAAGGAGAGACCCAGTACTTC
TRBV12-5,.,once,TRBJ2-2,CASAQPPRNTGELFF,TGTGCTAGTGCCCAACCACCGAGGAACACCGGGGAGCTGTTTTTT
TRBV28,.,.,TRBJ2-7,CASKGVKDPEIYEQYF,TGTGCCAGCAAAGGAGTTAAAGACCCGGAGATCTACGAGCAGTACTTC
TRBV7-9,.,.,TRBJ2-5,CASSPETRETQYF,TGTGCCAGCAGCCCTGAGACTAGGGAGACCCAGTACTTC
TRBV30,TRBD2,.,TRBJ2-1,CAYTSANNEQFF,TGTGCCTACACTAGCGCGAACAATGAGCAGTTCTTC
TRBV19,.,once,TRBJ2-5,CASSIVIGALGRYQETQYF,TGTGCCAGTAGTATAGTTATAGGGGCCTTGGGAAGGTACCAAGAGACCCAGTACTTC
TRBV5-1,.,.,TRBJ2-7,CASSLDASVIYEQYF,TGCGCCAGCAGCTTGGACGCTAGCGTGATCTACGAGCAGTACTTC
TRBV7-2,TRBD1,.,TRBJ1-2,CASSLTHPGQVGSGGYTF,TGTGCCAGCAGCTTAACACACCCGGGACAGGTTGGGAGCGGGGGCTACACCTTC
TRBV6-1,TRBD2,.,TRBJ2-1,CASSESGRSYNEQFF,TGTGCCAGCAGTGAAAGCGGGAGGTCCTACAATGAGCAGTTCTTC
TRBV7-2,.,.,TRBJ1-1,CASSLAQNTEAFF,TGTGCCAGCAGCTTAGCCCAGAACACTGAAGCTTTCTTT